Listed below are T cell receptor beta chains from one sample, sequenced in a study of shared clonotypes between healthy human individuals. TCRdb's table, derived via immunoSEQ multiplex PCR, lists solely in-frame clones and lacks some. The table includes about 2.4 million clones, more than 85% detected once. What was sequenced was naive CD4+ T cells from PBMCs. All receptors come from a man younger than 35 in good health. Some clones in this sample may be carry-over from other donors' samples. Both conserved end residues are trimmed from each CDR3.

J gene: TRBJ2-1; CDR3 length: 16; V gene: TRBV5-4; CDR3 protein: ASSLRASGSFSYNEQF
J gene: TRBJ2-7; CDR3 length: 16; V gene: TRBV28; CDR3 protein: ASTLSRYRQPRGYEQY
J gene: TRBJ2-3; CDR3 length: 13; V gene: TRBV18; CDR3 protein: ASSPFQRGTDTQY
J gene: TRBJ1-4; CDR3 length: 12; V gene: TRBV29-1; CDR3 protein: SVAGAATNEKLF
J gene: TRBJ1-4; CDR3 length: 15; V gene: TRBV9; CDR3 protein: ASSEQPLGGVGEKLF
J gene: TRBJ2-1; CDR3 length: 13; V gene: TRBV25-1; CDR3 protein: ASSLDSNSYNEQF
J gene: TRBJ2-7; CDR3 length: 10; V gene: TRBV5-6; CDR3 protein: ASSLRFYEQY
J gene: TRBJ2-7; CDR3 length: 13; V gene: TRBV10-1; CDR3 protein: ASSGSASATYEQY
J gene: TRBJ2-7; CDR3 length: 13; V gene: TRBV5-1; CDR3 protein: ASSLADPGSYEQY
J gene: TRBJ1-5; CDR3 length: 12; V gene: TRBV7-2; CDR3 protein: ASRPRGVNQPQH
J gene: TRBJ1-2; CDR3 length: 13; V gene: TRBV6-1; CDR3 protein: ASRPSRTANYGYT
J gene: TRBJ2-3; CDR3 length: 13; V gene: TRBV7-3; CDR3 protein: ASSLDRGPPDTQY